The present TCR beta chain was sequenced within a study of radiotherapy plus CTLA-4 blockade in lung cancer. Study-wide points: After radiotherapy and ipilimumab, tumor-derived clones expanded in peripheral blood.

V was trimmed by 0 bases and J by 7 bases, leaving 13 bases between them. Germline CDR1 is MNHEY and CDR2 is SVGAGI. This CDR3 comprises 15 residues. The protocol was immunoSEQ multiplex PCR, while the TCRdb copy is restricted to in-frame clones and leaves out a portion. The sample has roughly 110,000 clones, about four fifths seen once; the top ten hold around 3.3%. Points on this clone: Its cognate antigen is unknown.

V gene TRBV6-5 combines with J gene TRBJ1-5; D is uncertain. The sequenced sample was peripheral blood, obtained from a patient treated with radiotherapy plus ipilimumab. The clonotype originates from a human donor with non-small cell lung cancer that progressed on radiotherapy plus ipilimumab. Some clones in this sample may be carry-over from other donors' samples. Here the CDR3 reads CASSYSTGLGQPQHF. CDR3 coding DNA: TGTGCCAGCAGTTACTCGACCGGTCTGGGACAGCCCCAGCATTTT.